Presented here are 27 T cell receptor beta chains from one specimen sequenced in a study of CD8+ T cells in alopecia areata. Sample treatment: oral pan-JAK inhibitor, 5-10 mg twice daily. It was from alopecia areata patients that lesional scalp punch biopsies and peripheral blood were collected. cDNA reverse transcribed from extracted RNA served as the sequencing template. Measured with immunoSEQ multiplex PCR; TCRdb has only the in-frame clones, and not every one. The table shows about 5,800 clones, with around 60% occurring only once. The specimen was skin, collected between weeks 30 and 35, from a patient treated with tofacitinib. These receptors were collected from a human donor with alopecia areata.

The chain combines TRBV4-1 with TRBJ2-7, with D possibly TRBD2 on 7 matching bases. In germline, CDR1 is MGHRA, CDR2 YSYEKL. This CDR3 comprises 17 residues. Trimming removed 1 base from V and 7 bases from J, with 23 bases in between. CDR3 sequence: CASSQVFAGEGQGEQYF. CDR3 DNA sequence: TGCGCCAGCAGCCAAGTCTTCGCGGGGGAGGGCCAGGGGGAGCAGTACTTC.

DNA of the CDR3: TGCGCCAGCAGCCAAGGTCGTGACAGGGTGAATGAAAAACTGTTTTTT. Translation: CASSQGRDRVNEKLFF. The rearrangement links TRBV4-1 to TRBJ1-4, with 7 bases identical to TRBD1. From germline, CDR1 is MGHRA and CDR2 YSYEKL. The trim removed 1 base at V and 5 bases at J, leaving 7 bases unmatched. The CDR3 contains 16 residues.

The chain carries TRBV7-9 and TRBJ2-1; 7 bases align to TRBD1. The germline gives CDR1 SEHNR, CDR2 FQNEAQ (reference sequence). The CDR3 length is 14 residues. The ends lost 5 bases at V and 8 bases at J; junction bases unmatched: 9. The CDR3 region is CASSPRQGVDEQFF. DNA for the CDR3: TGTGCCAGCAGCCCCAGACAGGGAGTGGATGAGCAGTTCTTC.

The chain carries TRBV11-3 and TRBJ2-2; TRBD1 or TRBD2 may be the D gene (6 bases each). This CDR3 spans 15 amino acids. Germline CDR1 reads SGHNT; CDR2 reads YENEEA. V shed 5 bases and J shed 1 base, with 11 bases lying between them. The CDR3 spells CASSQGGGNTGELFF. The CDR3 DNA sequence: TGTGCCAGCAGCCAAGGAGGGGGGAACACCGGGGAGCTGTTTTTT.

In the case of this clone: The conserved phenylalanine or tryptophan is not found at the CDR3 terminus, so this likely reflects a read error. The DNA is left out, because the CDR3 cannot be placed on it with certainty; the CDR3 is given as TCRdb lists it. The rearrangement joins TRBV19 to TRBJ2-7; the table's TRBD1 call for D was not verified on the DNA. Germline assignment: CDR1 LNHDA and CDR2 SQIVND (reference sequence). The CDR3 contains 9 residues when both ends are counted. The CDR3 loop reads CASWDSESL.

The genes are TRBV30 and TRBJ2-1; tentatively, D is TRBD1 (6 bases). The germline gives CDR1 GTSNPN, CDR2 SVGIG (reference sequence). Trimming removed 5 bases at V and 9 bases at J, with 14 bases between. The CDR3 consists of 12 residues. The CDR3 protein is CAWERRGSEQFF. The CDR3 bases are TGTGCCTGGGAACGCAGGGGTTCTGAGCAGTTCTTC.

The genes are TRBV6-5 and TRBJ2-1; D is possibly TRBD1 (6 bases). V was clipped by 6 bases and J by 2 bases, with 11 bases between them. The CDR3 has 14 residues. Germline lookup yields CDR1 MNHEY and CDR2 SVGAGI. Written as DNA, the CDR3 is TGTGCCAGCAGCCAGTGGGGGCCCTACAATGAGCAGTTCTTC. It yields the protein CASSQWGPYNEQFF.

The count of this clone is one. The V gene is TRBV29-1, the J gene TRBJ1-5, with D uncertain. This CDR3 region has 15 residues. Germline assignment: CDR1 SQVTM and CDR2 ANQGSEA. Trimming left V 6 bases short and J 2 bases short, with 17 bases between. CDR3 sequence reads: CSVADGFLGNQPQHF. For the CDR3, the DNA is TGCAGCGTCGCTGACGGGTTCCTTGGCAATCAGCCCCAGCATTTT.

The chain couples TRBV29-1 to TRBJ1-1; no definite D call. The length of the CDR3 is 13 residues. Germline CDR1 reads SQVTM; CDR2 reads ANQGSEA. Between the trimmed V and J ends, which lost 4 bases and 1 base, there was a span of 10 bases. Here the CDR3 reads CSVGNVRNTEAFF. The DNA of the CDR3 is TGCAGCGTTGGGAATGTCCGGAACACTGAAGCTTTCTTT.

The table lists this clone with a few counts. J is TRBJ2-1 and V is TRBV5-4; D remains ambiguous. The V gene lost 0 bases and the J gene lost 0 bases, with 4 bases spanning the gap. The germline V gene has CDR1 SGHNT and CDR2 YYREEE (reference sequence). This CDR3 is built from 14 residues. CDR3 loop: CASSLDYSYNEQFF. In DNA, the CDR3 is TGTGCCAGCAGCTTGGACTACTCCTACAATGAGCAGTTCTTC.

The chain has TRBV6-5 and TRBJ1-1; TRBD1 matches at 7 bases. V shed 3 bases and J 11 bases; nucleotides not matched to a gene: 3. The germline V gene has CDR1 MNHEY and CDR2 SVGAGI. This CDR3 has 11 amino acids. As DNA, the CDR3 is TGTGCCAGCAGTTATAGGGGGCTGGCTTTCTTT. Amino acid sequence: CASSYRGLAFF.

This sequence joins TRBV9 and TRBJ2-1; D may be TRBD1 (6 bases). Trimming shortened V by 0 bases and J by 5 bases, and 15 bases separated the two germline ends. The germline V gene has CDR1 SGDLS and CDR2 YYNGEE. This CDR3 has 16 amino acids. CDR3 protein: CASSVETGLTHNEQFF. CDR3 in DNA: TGTGCCAGCAGCGTAGAAACAGGGCTTACACACAATGAGCAGTTCTTC.

This rearrangement joins TRBV4-2 to TRBJ1-2; D is uncertain. V was pared by 1 base and J by 8 bases, with 17 bases between. The CDR3 loop spans 15 amino acids. CDR1 LGHNA and CDR2 YNFKEQ come from the germline V gene. This CDR3 is CASSQGAGRRGGYTF. DNA for the CDR3: TGTGCCAGCAGCCAAGGGGCAGGCCGACGAGGGGGCTACACCTTC.

This clone counts as medium-sized (0.01 to 0.1%). The chain combines TRBV19 with TRBJ1-3; D remains ambiguous. CDR1 LNHDA and CDR2 SQIVND come from the germline V gene (reference sequence). V was shortened by 3 bases and J by 0 bases, with 12 bases between the two germline ends. This CDR3 comprises 16 residues. The CDR3 is CASSIRHVGSGNTIYF. The CDR3 DNA reads TGTGCCAGTAGTATTCGGCACGTGGGCTCTGGAAACACCATATATTTT.

This chain connects TRBV29-1 to TRBJ2-7, with 8 bases lining up with TRBD1. The CDR3 length is 13 residues. The germline CDR1 and CDR2 sequences are SQVTM and ANQGSEA. The V gene end was trimmed by 4 bases and the J gene end by 4 bases; junction bases not matched to a gene: 6. The CDR3 DNA follows: TGCAGCGTTGGGAGGACAGGGTCGTACGAGCAGTACTTC. Amino acids: CSVGRTGSYEQYF.

This sequence joins TRBV5-1 and TRBJ1-1; D unclear. Germline V CDR1 and CDR2: SGHRS, YFSETQ. With 2 bases removed from V and 1 base from J, the gap between germline ends came to 12 bases. The CDR3 is made up of 15 amino acids. The CDR3 sequence: CASSFSIISNTEAFF. The CDR3 region has the DNA TGCGCCAGCAGCTTTTCTATAATTTCGAACACTGAAGCTTTCTTT.

The sample holds a few counts of this clone. This chain joins TRBV9 and TRBJ2-1; 15 bases are shared with TRBD2. The trim removed 7 bases at V and 7 bases at J, leaving 3 bases unmatched. Germline values: CDR1 SGDLS, CDR2 YYNGEE. The CDR3 consists of 14 residues. The CDR3 spells CASGLAGGPNEQFF. Written as DNA, the CDR3 is TGTGCCAGCGGACTAGCGGGGGGGCCTAATGAGCAGTTCTTC.

The V call is TRBV5-6, the J call TRBJ2-3, with TRBD2 identical over 8 bases. V was pared by 3 bases and J by 2 bases, with 2 bases of the junction left unmatched. The CDR3 loop spans 14 amino acids. Germline V lookup: CDR1 SGHDT, CDR2 YYEEEE. The DNA for the CDR3 is TGTGCCAGCAGCTCCGGGGGGGCCACAGATACGCAGTATTTT. Translated: CASSSGGATDTQYF.

A few counts support this clone. The chain has TRBV7-9 and TRBJ2-1, with D possibly TRBD1 on 5 matching bases. Germline CDR1 SEHNR, CDR2 FQNEAQ (reference sequence). The CDR3 has 13 residues. With 3 bases removed from V and 8 bases from J, the gap between germline ends came to 11 bases. DNA for the CDR3: TGTGCCAGCAGCTTGTCCAGGGTCGATGAGCAGTTCTTC. Translating it yields CASSLSRVDEQFF.

This clone was counted between two and nine times. V is TRBV13 and J is TRBJ1-1; D might be TRBD1 (6 bases). The V and J ends lost 4 bases and 4 bases respectively, with 31 bases between them. The CDR3 spans 20 residues. CDR1 is PRHDT, CDR2 FYEKMQ, per germline (reference sequence). The CDR3 spells CASSSDLTGIDPPLSTEAFF. The CDR3, as DNA: TGTGCCAGCAGCTCGGACCTAACAGGGATCGACCCCCCCTTGAGCACTGAAGCTTTCTTT.

This clone occurred once. This sequence joins TRBV14 and TRBJ1-6; D uncertain. Looked up from germline, CDR1 is SGHDN and CDR2 is FVKESK. Trimming stripped 0 bases from V and 0 bases from J, with 6 bases between. The CDR3 runs 16 residues. The CDR3 protein is CASSQERSSYNSPLHF. DNA for the CDR3: TGTGCCAGCAGCCAAGAAAGGAGCTCCTATAATTCACCCCTCCACTTT.

V is TRBV4-1 and J is TRBJ1-2, with D tentatively TRBD1 (5 bases). There are 15 residues in the CDR3. The germline gives CDR1 MGHRA, CDR2 YSYEKL. The ends were cut back, 3 bases at V and 1 base at J, with 12 bases in the middle. The CDR3 protein is CASSQGPTNNYGYTF. In DNA, the CDR3 is TGCGCCAGCAGCCAGGGACCGACTAATAACTATGGCTACACCTTC.

The V gene is TRBV25-1, the J gene TRBJ2-1; D is unclear. This CDR3 region has 12 residues. CDR1 MGHDK and CDR2 SYGVNS come from the germline V gene. Trimming left V 5 bases short and J 2 bases short, with 4 bases between. The CDR3 DNA reads as TGTGCCAGCAGTACAGCCTACAATGAGCAGTTCTTC. Protein product: CASSTAYNEQFF. The whole variable domain, remainder taken from reference TRBV25-1 and TRBJ2-1, is EADIYQTPRYLVIGTGKKITLECSQTMGHDKMYWYQQDPGMELHLIHYSYGVNSTEKGDLSSESTVSRIRTEHFPLTLESARPSHTSQYLCASSTAYNEQFFGPGTRLTVL.

This chain joins TRBV6-8 and TRBJ2-3, with D perhaps matching TRBD2 (6 bases). This CDR3 comprises 13 residues. Trimming shortened V by 7 bases and J by 1 base, and 9 bases separated the two germline ends. CDR1 and CDR2 (germline): MNHGY, SAAAGT. CDR3 bases: TGTGCCAGCACGTGGGGGGGCACAGATACGCAGTATTTT. Translated: CASTWGGTDTQYF.

This clone was counted a few times. The chain recombines TRBV4-1 with TRBJ2-7, with D maybe TRBD1 (6 bases). CDR3 length: 14 amino acids. From germline, CDR1 is MGHRA and CDR2 YSYEKL. V was shortened by 4 bases and J by 2 bases, with 12 bases between the two germline ends. CDR3 sequence reads: CASSRTVDTYEQYF. CDR3 nucleotides: TGCGCCAGCAGCCGGACAGTAGACACCTACGAGCAGTACTTC.

This clone came up a few times. The rearrangement links TRBV19 to TRBJ2-1; D is undetermined. The CDR3 has 14 residues. The V end lost 7 bases, the J end lost 0 bases, and 10 bases lay between the germline ends. Germline loops: CDR1 LNHDA, CDR2 SQIVND (reference sequence). DNA of the CDR3: TGTGCCAGTACAGTATCCTTCTCCTACAATGAGCAGTTCTTC. Its protein product is CASTVSFSYNEQFF.

This clone was found once. This chain links TRBV11-2 with TRBJ1-1; D is ambiguous. Trimming removed 0 bases from V and 3 bases from J, with 5 bases in between. The CDR3 runs to 13 residues. Germline-derived CDR1 and CDR2 are SGHAT and FQNNGV. The CDR3, as DNA: TGTGCCAGCAGCTTAGATCTGGACACTGAAGCTTTCTTT. Its translation: CASSLDLDTEAFF.